This TCR beta chain was captured by sequencing in a study of T cell therapy after organ transplantation. Overall study context: Of some ten patients, eight responded clinically and two did not.

Germline V gene data show CDR1 as LGHNA and CDR2 as YNFKEQ. Trimming took 0 bases from V and 0 from J, leaving 12 bases between them. This CDR3 has 16 residues. This table comes from immunoSEQ multiplex PCR, and its TCRdb copy is limited to in-frame clones, with some not included. The data show 45,000 to 50,000 clones, about 94% seen once. As regards this clone: No antigen is known for it.

This receptor was identified in a human patient who had received a solid organ transplant and had CMV disease. The chain carries TRBV4-2 and TRBJ2-7; no clear D. Sequences were derived from CD8+ T cells from blood, sampled before autologous CMV-specific T cell therapy. CDR3 DNA sequence: TGTGCCAGCAGCCAAGAGGGCACTCCCGCCTCCTACGAGCAGTACTTC. The encoded protein is CASSQEGTPASYEQYF.